This TCR beta chain was identified in a study of graft-versus-host responses after intestinal transplantation. The assay was immunoSEQ multiplex PCR, and TCRdb's table has in-frame clones only and misses some. The data hold approximately 63,000 clones, with 94% observed a single time. Comment on this clone: As yet, its antigen is unknown.

V shed 8 bases, J shed 5 bases, and the junction held 2 bases outside the gene matches. CDR1 MNHEY and CDR2 SVGAGI come from the germline V gene. The CDR3 totals 13 residues. Regarding the study as a whole: Early post-transplant HvG declines were associated with peak circulating GvH clone levels. Elevated graft-versus-host to host-versus-graft clonal ratios in allografts were recorded for patients with graft-donor T cell macrochimerism.

This sample comprised unstimulated CD4+ T cells sorted from spleen or lymph node cells, obtained before transplant. This clonotype originated in a human donor who was the organ donor for an intestinal transplant. V usage is TRBV6-5 and J usage is TRBJ1-6; TRBD1 matches 8 bases. CDR3 bases: TGTGCCAGCCGACAGGGGAATAATTCACCCCTCCACTTT. As protein: CASRQGNNSPLHF.